The sequence of this TCR beta chain was determined in a study of CD8 T cells in ankylosing spondylitis. Notes on the study in general: Reportedly, significant enrichment of disease-linked clones occurred in matched ankylosing spondylitis synovial fluid.

Germline-derived CDR1 and CDR2 are SGHVS and FQNEAQ. V lost 5 bases and J lost 0; bases outside the gene matches: 9. The CDR3 has 17 residues. To note about this clonotype: What it binds is unknown.

TCRdb reprocessed the 5' RACE reads via MiXCR and lists one record per CDR3 protein. Here the sample spans about 250,000 distinct CDR3 sequences, approximately 30% being singletons. The gene calls are TRBV7-8 and TRBJ2-7, with 11 bases fitting TRBD2. Sequenced material: blood, either unsorted or a sorted T cell fraction (not recorded which). The sequence came from a male donor with ankylosing spondylitis or in good health (not recorded which). The CDR3 sequence is CASSGQSGLAASYEQYF. The CDR3 coding sequence is TGTGCCAGCAGCGGACAATCGGGACTAGCGGCCTCCTACGAGCAGTACTTC.